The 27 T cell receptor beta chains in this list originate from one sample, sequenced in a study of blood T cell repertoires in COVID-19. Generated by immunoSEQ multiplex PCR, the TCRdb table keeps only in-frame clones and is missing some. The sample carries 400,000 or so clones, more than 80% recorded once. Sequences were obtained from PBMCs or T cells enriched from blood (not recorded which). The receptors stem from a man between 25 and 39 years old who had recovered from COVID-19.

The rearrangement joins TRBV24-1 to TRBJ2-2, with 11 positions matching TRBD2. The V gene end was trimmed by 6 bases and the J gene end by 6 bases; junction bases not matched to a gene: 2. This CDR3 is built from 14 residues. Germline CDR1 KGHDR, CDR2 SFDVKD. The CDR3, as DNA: TGTGCCACCAGTCTAGCGGGGGGCCCCGGGGAGCTGTTTTTT. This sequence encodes CATSLAGGPGELFF.

DNA of the CDR3: TGCGCCAGCAGTCAGGGGGCGGACTACGAGCAGTACTTC. This gives the protein CASSQGADYEQYF. The rearrangement joins TRBV4-1 to TRBJ2-7, with 8 bases matching TRBD1. The germline V gene encodes CDR1 MGHRA and CDR2 YSYEKL. V shed 6 bases, J shed 3 bases, and the junction held 4 bases outside the gene matches. The CDR3 consists of 13 residues.

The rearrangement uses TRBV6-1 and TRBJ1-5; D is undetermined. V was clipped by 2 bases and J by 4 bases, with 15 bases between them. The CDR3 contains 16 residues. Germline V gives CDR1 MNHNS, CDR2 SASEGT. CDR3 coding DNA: TGTGCCAGCAGTGAACGAACCTCTAGGCGGAATCAGCCCCAGCATTTT. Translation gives CASSERTSRRNQPQHF.

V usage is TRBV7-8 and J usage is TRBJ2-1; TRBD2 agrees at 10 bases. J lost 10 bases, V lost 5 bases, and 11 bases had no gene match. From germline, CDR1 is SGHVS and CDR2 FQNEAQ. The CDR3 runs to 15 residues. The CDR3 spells CASSLDSGRASEQFF. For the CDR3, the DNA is TGTGCCAGCAGCCTGGACAGCGGGAGGGCTTCCGAGCAGTTCTTC.

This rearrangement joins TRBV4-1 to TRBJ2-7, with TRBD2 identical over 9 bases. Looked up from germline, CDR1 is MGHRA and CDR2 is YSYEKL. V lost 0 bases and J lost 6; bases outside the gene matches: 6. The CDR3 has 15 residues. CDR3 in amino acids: CASSQEGSGRREQYF. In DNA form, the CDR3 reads TGCGCCAGCAGCCAAGAGGGTAGCGGGAGACGCGAGCAGTACTTC.

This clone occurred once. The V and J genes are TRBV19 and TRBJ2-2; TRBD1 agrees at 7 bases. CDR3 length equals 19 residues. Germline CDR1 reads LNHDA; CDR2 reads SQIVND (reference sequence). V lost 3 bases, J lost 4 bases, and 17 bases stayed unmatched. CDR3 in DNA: TGTGCCAGTAGTATTCGGCCCAAGTCCAGGGGGTTTGGCACCGGGGAGCTGTTTTTT. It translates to CASSIRPKSRGFGTGELFF.

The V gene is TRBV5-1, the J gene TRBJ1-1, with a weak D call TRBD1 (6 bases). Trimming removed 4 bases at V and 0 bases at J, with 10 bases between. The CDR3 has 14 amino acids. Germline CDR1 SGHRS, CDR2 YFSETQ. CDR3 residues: CASSDQGLNTEAFF. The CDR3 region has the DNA TGCGCCAGCAGCGACCAGGGGTTGAACACTGAAGCTTTCTTT.

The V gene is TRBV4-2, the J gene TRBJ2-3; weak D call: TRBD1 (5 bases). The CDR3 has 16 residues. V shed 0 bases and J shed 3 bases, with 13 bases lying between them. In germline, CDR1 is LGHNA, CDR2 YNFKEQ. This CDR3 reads CASSQDFRRVTDTQYF. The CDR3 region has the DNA TGTGCCAGCAGCCAAGATTTCCGCAGGGTTACAGATACGCAGTATTTT.

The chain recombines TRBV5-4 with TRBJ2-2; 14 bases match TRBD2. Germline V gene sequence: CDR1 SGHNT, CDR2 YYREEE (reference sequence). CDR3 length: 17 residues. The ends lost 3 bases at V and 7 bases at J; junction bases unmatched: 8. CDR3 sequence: CASSSPGLAGDGGELFF. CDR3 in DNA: TGTGCCAGCAGCTCCCCGGGACTAGCGGGAGATGGCGGGGAGCTGTTTTTT.

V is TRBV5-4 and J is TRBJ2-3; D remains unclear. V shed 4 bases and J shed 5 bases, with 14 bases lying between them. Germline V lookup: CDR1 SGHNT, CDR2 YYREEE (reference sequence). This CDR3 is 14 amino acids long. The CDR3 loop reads CASSDGPGRDTQYF. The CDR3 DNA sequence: TGTGCCAGCAGCGATGGGCCTGGTAGAGATACGCAGTATTTT. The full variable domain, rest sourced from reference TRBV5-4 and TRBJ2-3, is ETGVTQSPTHLIKTRGQQVTLRCSSQSGHNTVSWYQQALGQGPQFIFQYYREEENGRGNFPPRFSGLQFPNYSSELNVNALELDDSALYLCASSDGPGRDTQYFGPGTRLTVL.

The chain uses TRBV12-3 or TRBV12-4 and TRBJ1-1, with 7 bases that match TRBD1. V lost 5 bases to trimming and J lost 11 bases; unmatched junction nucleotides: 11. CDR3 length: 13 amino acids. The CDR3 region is CASSPQGGSAAFF. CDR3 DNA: TGTGCCAGCAGTCCCCAGGGGGGTTCAGCGGCTTTCTTT.

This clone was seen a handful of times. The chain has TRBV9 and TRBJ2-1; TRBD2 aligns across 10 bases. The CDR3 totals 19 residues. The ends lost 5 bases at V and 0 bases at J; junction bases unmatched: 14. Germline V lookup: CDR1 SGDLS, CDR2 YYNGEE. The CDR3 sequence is CASSPRGSSGSGSYNEQFF. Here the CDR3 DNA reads TGTGCCAGCAGTCCAAGGGGGTCTAGCGGGAGTGGCTCCTACAATGAGCAGTTCTTC.

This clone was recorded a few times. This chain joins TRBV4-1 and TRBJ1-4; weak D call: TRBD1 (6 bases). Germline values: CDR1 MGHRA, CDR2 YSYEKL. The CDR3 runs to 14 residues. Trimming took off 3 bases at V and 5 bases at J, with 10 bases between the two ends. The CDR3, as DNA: TGCGCCAGCAGCCATCCCAGGGGAAATGAAAAACTGTTTTTT. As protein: CASSHPRGNEKLFF.

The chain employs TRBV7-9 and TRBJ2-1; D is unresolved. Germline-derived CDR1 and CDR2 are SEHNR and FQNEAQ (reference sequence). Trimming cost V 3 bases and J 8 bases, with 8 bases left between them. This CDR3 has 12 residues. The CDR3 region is CASSFIVDEQFF. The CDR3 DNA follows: TGTGCCAGCAGCTTTATAGTAGATGAGCAGTTCTTC.

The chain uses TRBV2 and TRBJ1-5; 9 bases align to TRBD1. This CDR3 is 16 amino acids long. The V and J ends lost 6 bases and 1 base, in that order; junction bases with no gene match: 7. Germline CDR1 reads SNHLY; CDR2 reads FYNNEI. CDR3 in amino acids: CASRRTGGLSNQPQHF. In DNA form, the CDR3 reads TGTGCCAGCAGAAGAACAGGGGGCTTGAGCAATCAGCCCCAGCATTTT. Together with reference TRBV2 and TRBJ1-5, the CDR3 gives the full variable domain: EPEVTQTPSHQVTQMGQEVILRCVPISNHLYFYWYRQILGQKVEFLVSFYNNEISEKSEIFDDQFSVERPDGSNFTLKIRSTKLEDSAMYFCASRRTGGLSNQPQHFGDGTRLSIL.

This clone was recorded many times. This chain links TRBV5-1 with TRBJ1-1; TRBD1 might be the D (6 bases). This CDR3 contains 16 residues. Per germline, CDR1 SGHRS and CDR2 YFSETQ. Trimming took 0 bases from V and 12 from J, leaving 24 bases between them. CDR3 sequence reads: CASSLVGDRTEGSSFF. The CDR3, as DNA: TGCGCCAGCAGCTTGGTAGGGGATAGGACAGAAGGCTCGTCTTTCTTT. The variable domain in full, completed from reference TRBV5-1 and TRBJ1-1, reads KAGVTQTPRYLIKTRGQQVTLSCSPISGHRSVSWYQQTPGQGLQFLFEYFSETQRNKGNFPGRFSGRQFSNSRSEMNVSTLELGDSALYLCASSLVGDRTEGSSFFGQGTRLTVV.

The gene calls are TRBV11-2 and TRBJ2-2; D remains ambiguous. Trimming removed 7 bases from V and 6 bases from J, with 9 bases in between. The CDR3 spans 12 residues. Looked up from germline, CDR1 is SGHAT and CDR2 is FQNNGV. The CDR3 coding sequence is TGTGCCAGCACCCCTGGGCCCGGGGAGCTGTTTTTT. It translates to CASTPGPGELFF.

The CDR3, as DNA: TGCAGTGCTAGTGTTAGGGGCCACGAGCAGTACTTC. Amino acid sequence: CSASVRGHEQYF. This chain links TRBV20-1 with TRBJ2-7; a weak D match, TRBD1 (5 bases). Germline loops: CDR1 DFQATT, CDR2 SNEGSKA (reference sequence). This CDR3 is built from 12 residues. With 3 bases removed from V and 5 bases from J, the gap between germline ends came to 11 bases.

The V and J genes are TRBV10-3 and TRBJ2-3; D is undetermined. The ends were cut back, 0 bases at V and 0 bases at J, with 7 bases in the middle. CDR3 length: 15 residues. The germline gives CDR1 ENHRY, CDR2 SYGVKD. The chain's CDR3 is CAISESSFSTDTQYF. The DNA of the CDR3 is TGTGCCATCAGTGAGTCGTCATTTAGCACAGATACGCAGTATTTT.

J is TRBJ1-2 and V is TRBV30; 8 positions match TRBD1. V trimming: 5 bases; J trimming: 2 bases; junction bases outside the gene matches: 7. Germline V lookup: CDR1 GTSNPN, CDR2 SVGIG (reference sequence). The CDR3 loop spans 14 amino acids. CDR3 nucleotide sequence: TGTGCCTGGGGGACAGGAGGCTTGAACTATGGCTACACCTTC. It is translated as CAWGTGGLNYGYTF.

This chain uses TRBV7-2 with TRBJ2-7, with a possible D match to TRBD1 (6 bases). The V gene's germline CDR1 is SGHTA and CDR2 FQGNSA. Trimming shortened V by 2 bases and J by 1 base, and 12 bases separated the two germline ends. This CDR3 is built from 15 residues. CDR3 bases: TGTGCCAGCAGCTTACCCCTGGACAGTTCCTACGAGCAGTACTTC. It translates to CASSLPLDSSYEQYF.

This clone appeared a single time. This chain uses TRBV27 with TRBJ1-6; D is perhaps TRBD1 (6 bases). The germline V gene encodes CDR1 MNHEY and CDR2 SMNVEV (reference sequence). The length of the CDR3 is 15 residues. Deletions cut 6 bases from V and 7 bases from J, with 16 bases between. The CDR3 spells CASSRGGAGNSPLHF. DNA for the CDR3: TGTGCCAGCAGCCGCGGGGGCGCGGGGAATTCACCCCTCCACTTT.

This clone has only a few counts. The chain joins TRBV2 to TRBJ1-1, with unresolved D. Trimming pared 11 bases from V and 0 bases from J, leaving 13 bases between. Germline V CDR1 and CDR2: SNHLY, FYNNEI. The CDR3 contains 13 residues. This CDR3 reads CAGQVFMNTEAFF. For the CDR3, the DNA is TGTGCCGGGCAGGTATTCATGAACACTGAAGCTTTCTTT. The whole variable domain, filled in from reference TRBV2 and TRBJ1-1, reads EPEVTQTPSHQVTQMGQEVILRCVPISNHLYFYWYRQILGQKVEFLVSFYNNEISEKSEIFDDQFSVERPDGSNFTLKIRSTKLEDSAMYFCAGQVFMNTEAFFGQGTRLTVV.

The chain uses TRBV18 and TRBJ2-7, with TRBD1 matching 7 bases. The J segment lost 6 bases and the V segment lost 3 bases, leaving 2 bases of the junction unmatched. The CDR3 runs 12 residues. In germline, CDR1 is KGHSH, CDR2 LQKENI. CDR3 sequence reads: CASSPTGAEQYF. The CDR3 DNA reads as TGTGCCAGCTCACCCACAGGGGCCGAGCAGTACTTC.

The CDR3 spells CASGLVNSAHEQFF. CDR3 bases: TGTGCTAGTGGTTTGGTAAATAGTGCCCATGAGCAGTTCTTC. This chain links TRBV12-5 with TRBJ2-1; D gene ambiguous. From germline, CDR1 is LGHNT and CDR2 FRNRAP. CDR3 size: 14 residues. Deletions cut 0 bases from V and 8 bases from J, with 11 bases between.

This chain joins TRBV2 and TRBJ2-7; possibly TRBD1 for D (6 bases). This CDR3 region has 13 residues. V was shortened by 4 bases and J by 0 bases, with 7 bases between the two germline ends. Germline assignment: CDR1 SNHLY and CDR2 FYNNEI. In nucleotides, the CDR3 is TGTGCCAGCAGTGCGACAGGCTCCTACGAGCAGTACTTC. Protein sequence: CASSATGSYEQYF.

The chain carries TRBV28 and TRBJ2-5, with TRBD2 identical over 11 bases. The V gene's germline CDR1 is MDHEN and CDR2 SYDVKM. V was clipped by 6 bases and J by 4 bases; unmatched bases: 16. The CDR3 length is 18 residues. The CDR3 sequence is CASSTLGTSGLWGETQYF. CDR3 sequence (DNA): TGTGCCAGCAGCACCCTCGGGACTAGCGGTTTATGGGGAGAGACCCAGTACTTC.